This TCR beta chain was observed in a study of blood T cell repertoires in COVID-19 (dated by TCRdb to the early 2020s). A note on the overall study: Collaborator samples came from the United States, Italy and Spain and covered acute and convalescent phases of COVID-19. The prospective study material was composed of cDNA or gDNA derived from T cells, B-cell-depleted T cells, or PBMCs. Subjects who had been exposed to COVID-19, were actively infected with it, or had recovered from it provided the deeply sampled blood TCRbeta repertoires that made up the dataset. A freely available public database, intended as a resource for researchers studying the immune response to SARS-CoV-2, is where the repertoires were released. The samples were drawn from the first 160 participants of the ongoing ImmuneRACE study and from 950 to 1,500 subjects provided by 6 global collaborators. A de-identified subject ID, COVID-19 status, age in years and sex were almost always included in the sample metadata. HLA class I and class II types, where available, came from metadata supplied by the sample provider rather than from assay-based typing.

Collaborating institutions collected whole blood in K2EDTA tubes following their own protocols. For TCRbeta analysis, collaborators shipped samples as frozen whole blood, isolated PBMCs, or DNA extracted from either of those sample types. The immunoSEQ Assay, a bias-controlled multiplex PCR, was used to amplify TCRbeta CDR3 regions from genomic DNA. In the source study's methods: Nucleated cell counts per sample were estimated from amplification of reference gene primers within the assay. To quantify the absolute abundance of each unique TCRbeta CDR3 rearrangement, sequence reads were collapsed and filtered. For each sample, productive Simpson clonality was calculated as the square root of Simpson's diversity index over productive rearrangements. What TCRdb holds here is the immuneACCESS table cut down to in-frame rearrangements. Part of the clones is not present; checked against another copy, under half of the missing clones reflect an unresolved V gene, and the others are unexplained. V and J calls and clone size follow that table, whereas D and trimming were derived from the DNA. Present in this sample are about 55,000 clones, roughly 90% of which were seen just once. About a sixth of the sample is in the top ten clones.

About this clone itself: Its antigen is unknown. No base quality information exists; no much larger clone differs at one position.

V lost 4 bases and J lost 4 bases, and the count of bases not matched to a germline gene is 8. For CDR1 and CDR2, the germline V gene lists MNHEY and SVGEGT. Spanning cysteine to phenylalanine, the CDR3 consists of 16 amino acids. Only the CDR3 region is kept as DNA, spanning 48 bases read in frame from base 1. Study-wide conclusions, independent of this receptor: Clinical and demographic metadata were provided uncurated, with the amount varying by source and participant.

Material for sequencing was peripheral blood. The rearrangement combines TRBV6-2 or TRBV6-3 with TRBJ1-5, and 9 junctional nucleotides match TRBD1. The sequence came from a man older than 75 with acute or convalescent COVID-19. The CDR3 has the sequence CASSSTDRGGNQPQHF. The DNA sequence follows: TGTGCCAGCAGTTCCACGGACAGGGGAGGTAATCAGCCCCAGCATTTT.